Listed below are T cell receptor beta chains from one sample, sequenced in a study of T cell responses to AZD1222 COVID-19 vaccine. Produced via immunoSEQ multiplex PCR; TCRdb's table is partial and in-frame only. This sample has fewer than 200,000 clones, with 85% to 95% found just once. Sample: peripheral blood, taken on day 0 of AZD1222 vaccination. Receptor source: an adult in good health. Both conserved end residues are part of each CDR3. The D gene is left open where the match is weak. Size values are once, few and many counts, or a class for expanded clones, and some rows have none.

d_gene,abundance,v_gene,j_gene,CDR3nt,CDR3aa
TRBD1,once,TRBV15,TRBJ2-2,TGTGCCACCAGCAGGACAGGGAATGGCGGCGGGGAGCTGTTTTTT,CATSRTGNGGGELFF
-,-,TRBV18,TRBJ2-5,TGTGCCAGCTCATCGTCAACAGAGTACCAAGAGACCCAGTACTTC,CASSSSTEYQETQYF
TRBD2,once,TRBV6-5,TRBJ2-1,TGTGCCAGCAGTCCCACTAGCGGGGGGGCCTTGGAGCAGTTCTTC,CASSPTSGGALEQFF
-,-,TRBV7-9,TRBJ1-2,TGTGCCAGCAGCTTAGCGCGAGACACAGACTACTGTGGCTACACCTTC,CASSLARDTDYCGYTF
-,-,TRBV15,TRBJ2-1,TGTGCCACCAGCGGGGGTAAGATGGCGAGTGAGCAGTTCTTC,CATSGGKMASEQFF
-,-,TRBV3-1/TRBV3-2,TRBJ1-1,TGTGCCAGCGCCCCCCGGGGCCAGGACACTGAAGCTTTCTTT,CASAPRGQDTEAFF
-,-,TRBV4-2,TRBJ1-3,TGTGCCAGCAGCCAAGATGCCGCCCGCTCTGGAAACACCATATATTTT,CASSQDAARSGNTIYF
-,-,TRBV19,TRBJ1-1,TGTGCCAGTAGTATTGGGGGTCGCGCTTTATCGGAAGCTTTCTTT,CASSIGGRALSEAFF
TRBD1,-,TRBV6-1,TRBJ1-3,TGTGCCAGCAGTGATCCGGGACAGGGGGTTGGAAACACCATATATTTT,CASSDPGQGVGNTIYF
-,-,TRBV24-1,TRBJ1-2,TGTGCCACCAGTGATCCTCACGCGGGGGGCTACACCTTC,CATSDPHAGGYTF
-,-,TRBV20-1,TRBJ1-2,TGCAGTGCTAGCCAGAGCTACACCTTC,CSASQSYTF
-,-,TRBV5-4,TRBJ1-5,TGTGCCAGCAGCTTGGCCGGTAGCAATCAGCCCCAGCATTTT,CASSLAGSNQPQHF
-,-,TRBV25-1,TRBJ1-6,TGTGCCAGCAGAAGCTCGTGGAATTCACCCCTCCACTTT,CASRSSWNSPLHF
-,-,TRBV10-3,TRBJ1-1,TGTGCCATCACCTCACGGGGAGAGGACACTGAAGCTTTCTTT,CAITSRGEDTEAFF
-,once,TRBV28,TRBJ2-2,TGTGCCAGCAGAGGGAGGGGGCTTGTTGAAGACACCGGGGAGCTGTTTTTT,CASRGRGLVEDTGELFF
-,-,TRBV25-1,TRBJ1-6,TGTGCCAGCAGTGAAACGGGCTATAATTCACCCCTCCACTTT,CASSETGYNSPLHF
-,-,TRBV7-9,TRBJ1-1,TGTGCCAGCAGCTTACCTGCCACTGAAGCTTTCTTT,CASSLPATEAFF
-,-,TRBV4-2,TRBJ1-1,TGTGCCAGCAGCCCCAGGGCCAGGAACACTGAAGCTTTCTTT,CASSPRARNTEAFF
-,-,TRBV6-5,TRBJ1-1,TGTGCCAGCAGTAGAGGGTGGTGGACTGAAGCTTTCTTT,CASSRGWWTEAFF
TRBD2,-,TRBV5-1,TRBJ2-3,TGCGCCAGCAGCTTGGGTACTCCTATCCCAGCGGGGGGGCCTAGCACAGATACGCAGTATTTT,CASSLGTPIPAGGPSTDTQYF
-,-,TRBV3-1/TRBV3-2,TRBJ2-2,TGTGCCAGCAGCCAAGTGCCGGGGGCGGTGACCGGGGAGCTGTTTTTT,CASSQVPGAVTGELFF
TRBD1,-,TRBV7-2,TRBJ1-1,TGTGCCAGCAGCTTATTTAGGACAGGGGGGAAGACTGAAGCTTTCTTT,CASSLFRTGGKTEAFF
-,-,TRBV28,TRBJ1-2,TGTGCCAGCAGCCTGCGAGGACGGGATGGCTACACCTTC,CASSLRGRDGYTF
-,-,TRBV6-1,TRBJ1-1,TGTGCCAGCAGTGAGTGGCTTGCTGAAGCTTTCTTT,CASSEWLAEAFF
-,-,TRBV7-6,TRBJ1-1,TGTGCCAGCAGCTTATCTGCTCCCGGGACAATGAACACTGAAGCTTTCTTT,CASSLSAPGTMNTEAFF
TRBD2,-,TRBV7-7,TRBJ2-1,TGTGCCAGCGGGAGGGCTGGTTACAATGAGCAGTTCTTC,CASGRAGYNEQFF
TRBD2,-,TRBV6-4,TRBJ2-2,TGTGCCAGCAGTCCGGGACTAGCGGGAGGAACCGGGGAGCTGTTTTTT,CASSPGLAGGTGELFF
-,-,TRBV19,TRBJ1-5,TGTGCCAGTAGCCCCGGGCAGGGCAGCAATCAGCCCCAGCATTTT,CASSPGQGSNQPQHF
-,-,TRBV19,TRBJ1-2,TGTGCCAGTAGTATCTTGGACACCACGGGCTACACCTTC,CASSILDTTGYTF